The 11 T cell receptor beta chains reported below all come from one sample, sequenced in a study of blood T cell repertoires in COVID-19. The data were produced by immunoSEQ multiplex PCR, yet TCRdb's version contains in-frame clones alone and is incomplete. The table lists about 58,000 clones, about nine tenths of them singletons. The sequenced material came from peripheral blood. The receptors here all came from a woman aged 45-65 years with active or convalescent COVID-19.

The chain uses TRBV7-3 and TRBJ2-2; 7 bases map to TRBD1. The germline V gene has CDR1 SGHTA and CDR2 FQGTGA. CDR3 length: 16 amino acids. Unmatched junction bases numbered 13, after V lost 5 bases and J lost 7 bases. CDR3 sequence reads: CASSPAGTEGHGELFF. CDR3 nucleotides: TGTGCCAGCAGCCCCGCCGGGACAGAGGGCCACGGGGAGCTGTTTTTT.

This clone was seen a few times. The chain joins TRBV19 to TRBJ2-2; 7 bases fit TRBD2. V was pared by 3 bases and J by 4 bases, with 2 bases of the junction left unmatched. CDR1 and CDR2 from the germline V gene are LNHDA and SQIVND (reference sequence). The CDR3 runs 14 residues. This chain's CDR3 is CASSIERGTGELFF. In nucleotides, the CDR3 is TGTGCCAGTAGTATCGAGCGGGGCACCGGGGAGCTGTTTTTT.

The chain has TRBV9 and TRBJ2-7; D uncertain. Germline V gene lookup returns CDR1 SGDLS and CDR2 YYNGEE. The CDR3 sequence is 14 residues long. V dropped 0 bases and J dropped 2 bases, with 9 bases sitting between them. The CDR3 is CASSVDTATYEQYF. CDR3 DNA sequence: TGTGCCAGCAGCGTAGATACTGCCACCTACGAGCAGTACTTC.

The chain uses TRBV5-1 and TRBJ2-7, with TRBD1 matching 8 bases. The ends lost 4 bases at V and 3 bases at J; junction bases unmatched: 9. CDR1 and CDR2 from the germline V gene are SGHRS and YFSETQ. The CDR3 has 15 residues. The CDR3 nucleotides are TGCGCCAGCAGCCCGTACCGGGACAGGAGCTACGAGCAGTACTTC. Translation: CASSPYRDRSYEQYF.

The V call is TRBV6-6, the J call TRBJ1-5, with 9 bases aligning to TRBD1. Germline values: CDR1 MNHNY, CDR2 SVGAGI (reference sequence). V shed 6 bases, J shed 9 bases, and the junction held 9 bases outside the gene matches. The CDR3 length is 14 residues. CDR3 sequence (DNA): TGTGCCAGCAGAGTAGGGACAGGGTATGGGCCCCAGCATTTT. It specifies CASRVGTGYGPQHF.

The CDR3 bases are TGTGCCTGGAGTGTAGGCGGAATCAATCAGCCCCAGCATTTT. This sequence encodes CAWSVGGINQPQHF. J is TRBJ1-5 and V is TRBV30; D gene ambiguous. V shed 0 bases and J shed 3 bases, with 9 bases lying between them. This CDR3 contains 14 residues. Germline-derived CDR1 and CDR2 are GTSNPN and SVGIG (reference sequence).

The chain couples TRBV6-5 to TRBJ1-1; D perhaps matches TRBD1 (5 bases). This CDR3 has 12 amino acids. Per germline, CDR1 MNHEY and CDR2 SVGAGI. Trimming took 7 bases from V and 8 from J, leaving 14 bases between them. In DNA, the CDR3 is TGTGCCAGCACCTACGAGGAGGGGGAAGCTTTCTTT. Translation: CASTYEEGEAFF.

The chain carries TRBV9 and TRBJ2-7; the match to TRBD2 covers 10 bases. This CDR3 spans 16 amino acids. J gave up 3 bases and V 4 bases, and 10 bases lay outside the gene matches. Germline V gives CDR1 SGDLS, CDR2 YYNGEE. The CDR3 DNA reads TGTGCCAGCAGCCCTCAAGCGGGAGGGGGACACTACGAGCAGTACTTC. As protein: CASSPQAGGGHYEQYF.

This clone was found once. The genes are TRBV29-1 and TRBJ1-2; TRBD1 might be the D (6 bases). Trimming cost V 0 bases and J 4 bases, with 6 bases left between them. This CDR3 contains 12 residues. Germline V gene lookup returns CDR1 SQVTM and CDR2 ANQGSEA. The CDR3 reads CSVEDRGYGYTF. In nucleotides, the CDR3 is TGCAGCGTTGAAGACAGGGGCTATGGCTACACCTTC.

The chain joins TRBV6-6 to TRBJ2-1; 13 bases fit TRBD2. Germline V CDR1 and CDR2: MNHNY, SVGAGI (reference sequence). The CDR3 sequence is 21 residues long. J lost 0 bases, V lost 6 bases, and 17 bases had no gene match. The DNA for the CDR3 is TGTGCCAGCAGCCGAACAATGACTAGCGGGAGGATTATGAGCTCCTACAATGAGCAGTTCTTC. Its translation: CASSRTMTSGRIMSSYNEQFF.

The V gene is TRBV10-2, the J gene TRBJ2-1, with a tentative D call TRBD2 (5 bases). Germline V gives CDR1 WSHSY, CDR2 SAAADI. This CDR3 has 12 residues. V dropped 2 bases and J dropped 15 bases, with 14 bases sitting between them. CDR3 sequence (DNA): TGCGCCAGCAGTGAGAGAGGGTTGGGTCTGTTCTTC. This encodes CASSERGLGLFF.